This T cell receptor (beta chain) was obtained from a study of T cells after yellow fever vaccination. This clonotype was recorded at least ten times. TCRdb re-derived calls from the 5' RACE reads in MiXCR, one entry per CDR3 protein. This table has about 400,000 distinct CDR3 sequences, roughly 6.2% appearing once. Trimming removed 3 bases at V and 12 bases at J, with 9 bases between. The CDR3 length is 11 residues. The chain uses TRBV12-3 or TRBV12-4 and TRBJ2-1; no firm D call. The sample in question was PBMCs, obtained 5 days after the yellow fever booster vaccination. The source of this sequence is a man under 40 who received the YFV17D yellow fever vaccine. In DNA, the CDR3 is TGTGCCAGCAGTTTTCGTCATGCGCAGTTCTTC. Translating it yields CASSFRHAQFF.